Following are 3 T cell receptor beta chains from one sample sequenced in a study of blood T cell repertoires in COVID-19 (TCRdb year 2020). The receptor library was made with the immunoSEQ multiplex PCR assay. The clones in this table, taken by TCRdb from immuneACCESS, are in-frame only. Not every clone is retained; where verified, under half of the shortfall comes from an unresolved V gene, and the cause of the rest is unknown. For this sample there are 150,000 to 160,000 clones; 80% to 90% appear just once. Of the sample, roughly 14% is held by the ten largest clones. The sample taken for sequencing was peripheral blood. The receptors stem from a middle-aged woman with acute or convalescent COVID-19.

In this sample, this clone turned up a few times. CDR3 coding DNA: TGCGCCAGCAGCTTGGGTAGCTCCTACGAGCAGTACTTC. Its translation is CASSLGSSYEQYF. The rearrangement links TRBV5-1 to TRBJ2-7, with D uncertain. CDR1 and CDR2 (germline): SGHRS, YFSETQ. Trimming left V 0 bases short and J 0 bases short, with 4 bases between. This CDR3 is 13 amino acids long.

The chain has TRBV29-1 and TRBJ2-7, with 8 bases matching TRBD1. Per the germline V gene, CDR1 is SQVTM and CDR2 is ANQGSEA. CDR3 length equals 15 residues. With V trimmed by 6 bases and J by 3 bases, 13 bases remained unmatched. The CDR3, as DNA: TGCAGCGTCCGAGGGGGTAGGACAGGGCTCTACGAGCAGTACTTC. It specifies CSVRGGRTGLYEQYF.

The V gene is TRBV11-2, the J gene TRBJ2-2; no clear D. Germline assignment: CDR1 SGHAT and CDR2 FQNNGV. The CDR3 totals 15 residues. With 7 bases removed from V and 8 bases from J, the gap between germline ends came to 20 bases. The CDR3 loop is CASTHNPEYQGELFF. In nucleotides, the CDR3 is TGTGCCAGCACCCATAACCCCGAATATCAGGGGGAGCTGTTTTTT.